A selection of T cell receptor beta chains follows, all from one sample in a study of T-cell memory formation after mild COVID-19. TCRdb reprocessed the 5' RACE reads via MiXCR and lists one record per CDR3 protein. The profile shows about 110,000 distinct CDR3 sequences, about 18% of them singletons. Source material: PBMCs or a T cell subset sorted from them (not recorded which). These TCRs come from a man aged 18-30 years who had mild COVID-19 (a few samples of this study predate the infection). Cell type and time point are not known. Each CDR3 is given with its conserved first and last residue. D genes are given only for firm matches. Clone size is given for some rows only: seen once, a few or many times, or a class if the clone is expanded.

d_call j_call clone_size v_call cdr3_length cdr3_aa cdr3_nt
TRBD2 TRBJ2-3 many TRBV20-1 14 CSAKLAGDTDTQYF TGCAGTGCCAAACTAGCGGGGGACACAGATACGCAGTATTTT
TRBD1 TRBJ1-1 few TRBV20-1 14 CSALTGRLNTEAFF TGCAGTGCGCTGACAGGGCGGCTGAACACTGAAGCTTTCTTT
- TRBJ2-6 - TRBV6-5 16 CASSPYVLSGANVLTF TGTGCCAGCTCCCCTTACGTCCTGTCTGGGGCCAACGTCCTGACTTTC
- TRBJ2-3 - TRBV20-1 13 CSASPQGTDTQYF TGCAGTGCTAGTCCCCAGGGAACAGATACGCAGTATTTT
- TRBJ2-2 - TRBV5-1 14 CASSPLGGSGELFF TGCGCCAGCAGCCCCCTAGGGGGTTCCGGGGAGCTGTTTTTT
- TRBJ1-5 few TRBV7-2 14 CASSPGLGAQPQHF TGTGCCAGCAGCCCGGGACTTGGGGCTCAGCCCCAGCATTTT
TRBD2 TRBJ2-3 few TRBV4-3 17 CASSPRGGRGSTDTQYF TGCGCCAGCAGCCCCCGGGGGGGGCGGGGGAGCACAGATACGCAGTATTTT
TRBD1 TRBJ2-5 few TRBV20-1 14 CSAITRGGWETQYF TGCAGTGCTATTACGAGAGGGGGCTGGGAGACCCAGTACTTC
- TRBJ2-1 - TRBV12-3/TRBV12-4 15 CASSPDTSSYNEQFF TGTGCCAGCAGTCCTGACACGAGCTCCTACAATGAGCAGTTCTTC
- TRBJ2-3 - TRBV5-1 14 CASSLWGPGDTQYF TGCGCCAGCAGCCTGTGGGGGCCAGGGGATACGCAGTATTTT
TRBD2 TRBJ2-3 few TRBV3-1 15 CASRGLAGGGDTQYF TGTGCCAGCCGCGGACTAGCGGGGGGAGGGGATACGCAGTATTTT
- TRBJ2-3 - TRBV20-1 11 CSARGSDTQYF TGCAGTGCTAGAGGCTCAGATACGCAGTATTTT
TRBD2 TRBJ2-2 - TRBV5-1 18 CASSFATSGGPNTGELFF TGCGCCAGCAGCTTTGCGACTAGCGGGGGACCGAACACCGGGGAGCTGTTTTTT
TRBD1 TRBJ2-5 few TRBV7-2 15 CASSLADRGSMTQYF TGTGCCAGCAGCTTAGCGGACAGGGGGTCTATGACCCAGTACTTC
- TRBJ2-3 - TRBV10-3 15 CAISPPGDEKDTQYF TGTGCCATCAGCCCTCCGGGAGACGAGAAAGATACGCAGTATTTT
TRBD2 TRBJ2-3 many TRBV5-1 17 CASSSGLAGVKSDTQYF TGCGCCAGCAGCTCCGGACTAGCGGGGGTGAAGTCAGATACGCAGTATTTT
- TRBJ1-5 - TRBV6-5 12 CASSSRGQPQHF TGTGCCAGCAGTTCCCGTGGGCAGCCCCAGCATTTT
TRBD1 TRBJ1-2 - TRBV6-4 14 CASRGQGGFGGYTF TGTGCCAGCAGGGGACAGGGAGGATTTGGTGGCTACACCTTC
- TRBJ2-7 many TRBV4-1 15 CASSQRQGGPYEQYF TGCGCCAGCAGCCAACGCCAGGGGGGACCCTACGAGCAGTACTTC
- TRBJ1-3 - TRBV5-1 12 CASSLEGNTIYF TGCGCCAGCAGCTTGGAAGGAAACACCATATATTTT
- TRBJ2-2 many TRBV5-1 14 CASSYQQGSGELFF TGCGCCAGCAGCTACCAACAGGGCTCCGGGGAGCTGTTTTTT
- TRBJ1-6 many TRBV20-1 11 CSVHGGSSLHF TGCAGTGTTCACGGGGGAAGCTCCCTCCACTTT
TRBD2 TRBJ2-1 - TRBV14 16 CASSQAKTSGDYEQFF TGTGCCAGCAGCCAAGCTAAGACTAGCGGGGACTATGAGCAGTTCTTC
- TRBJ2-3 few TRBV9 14 CASSVDAVSDTQYF TGTGCCAGCAGCGTAGACGCTGTATCTGATACGCAGTATTTT
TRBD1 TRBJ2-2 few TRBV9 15 CASSTRQGWTGELFF TGTGCCAGCAGCACTCGACAGGGTTGGACCGGGGAGCTGTTTTTT
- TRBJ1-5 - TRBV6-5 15 CASSYSIGLNQPQHF TGTGCCAGCAGTTACTCAATCGGGTTAAATCAGCCCCAGCATTTT
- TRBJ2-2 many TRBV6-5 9 CASSWGLFF TGTGCCAGCAGTTGGGGTCTGTTTTTT
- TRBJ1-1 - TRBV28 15 CASSPRGGGNTEAFF TGTGCCAGCAGTCCCCGCGGGGGGGGAAACACTGAAGCTTTCTTT
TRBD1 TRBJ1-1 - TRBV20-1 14 CSARDGQGNTEAFF TGCAGTGCTAGAGATGGACAGGGGAACACTGAAGCTTTCTTT
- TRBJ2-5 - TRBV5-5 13 CASSYPGQETQYF TGTGCCAGCAGCTATCCGGGGCAAGAGACCCAGTACTTC
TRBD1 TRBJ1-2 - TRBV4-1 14 CASSQPDRVYGYTF TGCGCCAGCAGCCAACCCGACAGGGTCTATGGCTACACCTTC
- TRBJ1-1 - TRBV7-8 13 CASSFRTVLEAFF TGTGCCAGCAGCTTTAGAACTGTGCTTGAAGCTTTCTTT
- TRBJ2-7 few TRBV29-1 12 CSVAGPSHEQYF TGCAGCGTTGCCGGACCATCCCACGAGCAGTACTTC
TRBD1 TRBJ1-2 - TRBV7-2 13 CASSMGQNYGYTF TGTGCCAGCAGTATGGGACAGAACTATGGCTACACCTTC
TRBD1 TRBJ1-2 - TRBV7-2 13 CAASQGVSYGYTF TGTGCCGCTTCCCAGGGGGTATCCTATGGCTACACCTTC
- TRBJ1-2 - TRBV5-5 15 CASSFVWVANYGYTF TGTGCCAGCAGCTTCGTCTGGGTTGCTAACTATGGCTACACCTTC
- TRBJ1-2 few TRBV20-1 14 CSAREGGRNYGYTF TGCAGTGCCCGGGAGGGGGGTCGAAACTATGGCTACACCTTC
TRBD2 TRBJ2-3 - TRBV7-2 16 CASSLSAGGRTDTQYF TGTGCCAGCAGCCTCTCGGCGGGGGGACGCACAGATACGCAGTATTTT
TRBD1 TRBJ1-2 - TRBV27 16 CASSLYRTGELGGYTF TGTGCCAGCAGTTTATATAGGACAGGGGAATTAGGTGGCTACACCTTC
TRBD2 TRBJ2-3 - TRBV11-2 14 CASSPSGLADTQYF TGTGCCAGCAGCCCCTCGGGACTAGCAGATACGCAGTATTTT
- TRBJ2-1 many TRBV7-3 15 CASSLYTSSYNEQFF TGTGCCAGCAGCTTATACACGAGCTCCTACAATGAGCAGTTCTTC
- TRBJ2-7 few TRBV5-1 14 CASRGGDRGYEQYF TGCGCCAGCAGAGGAGGGGACAGAGGCTACGAGCAGTACTTC
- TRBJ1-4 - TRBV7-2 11 CASRLNEKLFF TGTGCCAGCAGACTTAATGAAAAACTGTTTTTT
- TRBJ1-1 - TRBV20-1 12 CSAFYRETEAFF TGCAGTGCGTTCTACAGGGAAACTGAAGCTTTCTTT
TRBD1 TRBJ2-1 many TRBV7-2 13 CASSFYRGDEQFF TGTGCCAGCAGCTTTTACAGGGGGGATGAGCAGTTCTTC
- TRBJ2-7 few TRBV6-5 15 CASSLDSSMGYEQYF TGTGCCAGCAGCCTGGACTCCTCCATGGGTTACGAGCAGTACTTC
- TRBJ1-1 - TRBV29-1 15 CSVATLSGSGTEAFF TGCAGCGTTGCAACCTTGTCAGGGTCGGGCACTGAAGCTTTCTTT
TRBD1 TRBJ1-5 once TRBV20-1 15 CSARDRTLSNQPQHF TGCAGTGCCCGGGACAGGACTCTTAGCAATCAGCCCCAGCATTTT
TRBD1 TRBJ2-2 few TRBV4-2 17 CASSPTRDSANTGELFF TGTGCCAGCAGCCCCACCCGGGACAGCGCGAACACCGGGGAGCTGTTTTTT
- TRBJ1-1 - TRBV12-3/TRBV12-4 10 CASRITEAFF TGTGCCAGCCGCATAACTGAAGCTTTCTTT
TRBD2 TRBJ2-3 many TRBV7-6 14 CASSPTGGLDTQYF TGTGCCAGCAGCCCTACGGGAGGTCTGGATACGCAGTATTTT
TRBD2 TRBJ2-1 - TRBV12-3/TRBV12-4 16 CASSLGRGGGYNEQFF TGTGCCAGCAGTTTAGGGCGGGGGGGCGGCTACAATGAGCAGTTCTTC
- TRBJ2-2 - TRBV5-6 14 CASSWALDTGELFF TGTGCCAGCAGTTGGGCCCTAGACACCGGGGAGCTGTTTTTT
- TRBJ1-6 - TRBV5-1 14 CASSSQGRESPLHF TGCGCCAGCAGCTCCCAGGGAAGGGAATCACCCCTCCACTTT
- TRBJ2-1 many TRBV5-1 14 CASSLQGSYNEQFF TGCGCCAGCAGCTTACAGGGCTCCTACAATGAGCAGTTCTTC
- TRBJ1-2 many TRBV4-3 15 CASSQLGGTNYGYTF TGCGCCAGCAGCCAACTCGGAGGGACTAACTATGGCTACACCTTC
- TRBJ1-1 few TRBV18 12 CASSRSNTEAFF TGTGCCAGCTCACGGAGTAACACTGAAGCTTTCTTT
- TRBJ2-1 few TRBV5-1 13 CASSYRTENEQFF TGCGCCAGCAGCTATCGGACTGAAAATGAGCAGTTCTTC
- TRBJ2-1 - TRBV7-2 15 CASKMIQGSYNEQFF TGTGCCAGCAAAATGATACAGGGCTCCTACAATGAGCAGTTCTTC
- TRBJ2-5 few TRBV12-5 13 CASGLPNQETQYF TGTGCTAGTGGTTTACCGAACCAAGAGACCCAGTACTTC